This TCR beta chain was observed in a study of cytomegalovirus exposure and HLA in healthy donors. The donors were members of the validation cohort, which comprised roughly 120 subjects and was separate from the first cohort of roughly 700 subjects. Using immunoSEQ multiplex PCR, the repertoire was profiled, and TCRdb retains in-frame clones only, with some absent. Among about 110,000 clones listed, more than 70% were seen once. Trimming removed 5 bases at V and 9 bases at J, with 23 bases between. There are 16 residues in the CDR3. Looked up from germline, CDR1 is LGHNA and CDR2 is YSLEER. The sequence came from a woman aged 18-29 years in good health and CMV-seronegative. Source material: PBMCs. This chain uses TRBV4-3 with TRBJ2-1; maybe TRBD2 (5 bases). In DNA, the CDR3 is TGCGCCAGCAGCGAACCGGGATCTACTGCCTCCGGTGAGCAGTTCTTC. Amino acid sequence: CASSEPGSTASGEQFF.